These 31 T cell receptor beta chains came from one sample sequenced in a study of T cells after yellow fever vaccination. TCRdb reprocessed the 5' RACE reads with MiXCR, giving one entry per CDR3 protein. In the table there are roughly 60,000 distinct CDR3 sequences, around 6.5% of which are singletons. This specimen was CD8+ T cells sorted from PBMCs, taken on the day of the first yellow fever vaccination. Every receptor here comes from a man between 18 and 35 years old who received the YFV17D yellow fever vaccine.

This clonotype came up a few times. The chain couples TRBV9 to TRBJ1-2; a possible D gene is TRBD1 (5 bases). The CDR3 totals 15 residues. Germline V gene lookup returns CDR1 SGDLS and CDR2 YYNGEE. The germline V and J ends were trimmed by 4 bases and 8 bases, with 21 bases remaining between them. The CDR3 nucleotides read TGTGCCAGCAGCTCACCGGGACCCTCAAAGTGGGGCTACACCTTC. Its protein is CASSSPGPSKWGYTF.

This clonotype showed up just a few times. The CDR3 here is CASSPFGQGRYNEQFF. The CDR3 DNA is TGTGCCAGCAGCCCATTCGGACAGGGAAGGTACAATGAGCAGTTCTTC. The rearrangement links TRBV3-1 to TRBJ2-1; 8 nucleotides align to TRBD1. V lost 4 bases to trimming and J lost 4 bases; unmatched junction nucleotides: 9. The CDR3 has 16 residues. The germline V gene encodes CDR1 LGHDT and CDR2 YNNKEL (reference sequence).

In this sample, this clonotype turned up a few times. One end of the junction does not line up with germline, which may come from a read error. This sequence joins TRBV7-9 and TRBJ2-1; the D is unclear. The CDR3 consists of 14 residues. Germline CDR1 reads SEHNR; CDR2 reads FQNEAQ (reference sequence). The CDR3, as DNA: TGTGCCAGCAGCATAGCCGGCCTAGACAATGAGCAGTTCTTC. It specifies CASSIAGLDNEQFF.

This clonotype was observed many times. CDR3 sequence reads: CASSLPGLAGGPSYNEQFF. The DNA of the CDR3 is TGTGCCAGCAGCCTACCGGGACTAGCGGGGGGGCCTAGCTACAATGAGCAGTTCTTC. The chain carries TRBV28 and TRBJ2-1, with 16 nucleotides matching TRBD2. With 6 bases clipped from V and 3 bases from J, the junction kept 11 bases outside the gene matches. The V gene's germline CDR1 is MDHEN and CDR2 SYDVKM. This CDR3 has 19 amino acids.

This clonotype was seen at least ten times. This chain links TRBV5-1 with TRBJ2-7; possibly TRBD1 or TRBD2 for D (5 bases each). In germline, CDR1 is SGHRS, CDR2 YFSETQ. Trimming stripped 4 bases from V and 5 bases from J, with 16 bases between. The CDR3 is 14 residues long. In DNA, the CDR3 is TGCGCCAGCAGCCAAGCCACGGGGCCCAACGAGCAGTACTTC. This gives the protein CASSQATGPNEQYF.

This clonotype was detected only a few times. The gene calls are TRBV4-1 and TRBJ2-7; D remains ambiguous. Deletions cut 5 bases from V and 4 bases from J, with 12 bases between. This CDR3 spans 13 amino acids. CDR1 and CDR2 (germline): MGHRA, YSYEKL. The CDR3 loop is CASSSFLGYEQYF. CDR3 nucleotide sequence: TGCGCCAGCAGCTCGTTTTTGGGGTACGAGCAGTACTTC.

This clonotype was counted at least ten times. The CDR3 sequence: CASCTPGGTEAFF. As DNA, the CDR3 is TGTGCCAGCTGCACTCCGGGGGGAACTGAAGCTTTCTTT. V is TRBV27 and J is TRBJ1-1, with a possible D match to TRBD1 (5 bases). The germline gives CDR1 MNHEY, CDR2 SMNVEV (reference sequence). V dropped 8 bases and J dropped 5 bases, with 15 bases sitting between them. The CDR3 runs 13 residues.

V gene TRBV4-1 combines with J gene TRBJ1-1, with D maybe TRBD1 (5 bases). Germline assignment: CDR1 MGHRA and CDR2 YSYEKL. The CDR3 totals 15 residues. V gave up 0 bases and J gave up 0 bases, with 8 bases separating them. CDR3 in amino acids: CASSQETAVNTEAFF. CDR3 nucleotide sequence: TGCGCCAGCAGCCAAGAGACAGCGGTGAACACTGAAGCTTTCTTT.

The V and J genes are TRBV9 and TRBJ2-1; D gene unclear. Per germline, CDR1 SGDLS and CDR2 YYNGEE. Trimming took off 4 bases at V and 10 bases at J, with 15 bases between the two ends. CDR3 length equals 13 residues. CDR3 nucleotide sequence: TGTGCCAGCAGCCCCCCATGGACGGAAGAGCAGTTCTTC. This sequence encodes CASSPPWTEEQFF.

This clonotype has just a few counts. The J gene is TRBJ2-7, the V gene TRBV12-3 or TRBV12-4; 11 bases are a match to TRBD2. The V and J ends lost 6 bases and 3 bases, in that order; junction bases with no gene match: 7. The CDR3 sequence is 15 residues long. CDR3 protein: CASREGTSGYYEQYF. CDR3 coding DNA: TGTGCCAGCAGGGAAGGGACTAGCGGCTACTACGAGCAGTACTTC.

A few counts support this clonotype. The V gene is TRBV5-6, the J gene TRBJ2-7, with no clear D. Germline V gene data show CDR1 as SGHDT and CDR2 as YYEEEE. The CDR3 is 14 residues long. V lost 4 bases and J 5 bases, leaving 16 bases between the germline ends. The CDR3 DNA sequence: TGTGCCAGCAGCAACCCCACTGGTAATAACGAGCAGTACGTC. It specifies CASSNPTGNNEQYV.

This clonotype was seen a few times. The rearrangement joins TRBV6-1 to TRBJ1-4; tentatively, D is TRBD1 (5 bases). The CDR3 is 17 amino acids. Trimming shortened V by 8 bases and J by 2 bases, and 21 bases separated the two germline ends. Germline V gives CDR1 MNHNS, CDR2 SASEGT. The DNA of the CDR3 is TGTGCCAGCGCGTGGGGCAGGGAAATGGAGACTAATGAAAAACTGTTTTTT. Translated: CASAWGREMETNEKLFF.

This clonotype has ten or more counts. The chain couples TRBV11-2 to TRBJ2-5; D perhaps matches TRBD2 (6 bases). The CDR3 length is 11 residues. The V and J ends lost 10 bases and 5 bases respectively, with 11 bases between them. Germline lookup yields CDR1 SGHAT and CDR2 FQNNGV. The CDR3 protein is CAIRRGETQYF. For the CDR3, the DNA is TGTGCCATCCGGAGGGGCGAGACCCAGTACTTC. Combining the CDR3 with reference TRBV11-2 and TRBJ2-5 gives the whole variable domain EAGVAQSPRYKIIEKRQSVAFWCNPISGHATLYWYQQILGQGPKLLIQFQNNGVVDDSQLPKDRFSAERLKGVDSTLKIQPAKLEDSAVYLCAIRRGETQYFGPGTRLLVL.

Only a few counts were recorded for this clonotype. The rearrangement joins TRBV27 to TRBJ1-5; perhaps TRBD1 as D (5 bases). Germline CDR1 and CDR2: MNHEY and SMNVEV (reference sequence). This CDR3 spans 15 amino acids. V gave up 9 bases and J gave up 10 bases, with 25 bases separating them. CDR3 amino acids: CASSLLQGANHPQHF. CDR3 DNA: TGTGCCAGTTCTCTCCTACAAGGGGCGAACCACCCCCAGCATTTT.

This chain uses TRBV12-3 or TRBV12-4 with TRBJ2-3; 9 nucleotides line up with TRBD2. The CDR3 spans 16 residues. J was trimmed by 4 bases and V by 5 bases; bases with no gene match: 10. CDR3 region: CASSPLAGGLADTQYF. The CDR3 DNA sequence: TGTGCCAGCAGTCCTCTCGCGGGGGGGCTCGCAGATACGCAGTATTTT.

The sample holds many counts of this clonotype. The chain has TRBV30 and TRBJ2-7, with 8 bases lining up with TRBD1. This CDR3 is built from 13 residues. V shed 5 bases, J shed 2 bases, and the junction held 5 bases outside the gene matches. Germline assignment: CDR1 GTSNPN and CDR2 SVGIG (reference sequence). CDR3: CAWDRDRTYEQYF. The DNA for the CDR3 is TGTGCCTGGGACCGGGACAGGACCTACGAGCAGTACTTC. The whole variable domain, remainder taken from reference TRBV30 and TRBJ2-7, is SQTIHQWPATLVQPVGSPLSLECTVEGTSNPNLYWYRQAAGRGLQLLFYSVGIGQISSEVPQNLSASRPQDRQFILSSKKLLLSDSGFYLCAWDRDRTYEQYFGPGTRLTVT.

This clonotype was seen ten or more times. The V gene is TRBV27, the J gene TRBJ2-7; D possibly corresponds to TRBD2 (5 bases). CDR3 size: 11 residues. Germline V lookup: CDR1 MNHEY, CDR2 SMNVEV (reference sequence). Trimming left V 4 bases short and J 8 bases short, with 9 bases between. The CDR3, as DNA: TGTGCCAGCAGTTCACCCGGGAAGCAGTACTTC. It is translated as CASSSPGKQYF.

This clonotype showed up many times. The J gene is TRBJ1-3, the V gene TRBV4-1; a weak D match, TRBD1 (6 bases). This CDR3 is 17 amino acids long. Germline CDR1 MGHRA, CDR2 YSYEKL. Trimming took 1 base from V and 0 from J, leaving 13 bases between them. The CDR3 bases are TGCGCCAGCAGCCAAGTCCCGCCACAGGGCTCTGGAAACACCATATATTTT. The encoded protein is CASSQVPPQGSGNTIYF.

The genes are TRBV25-1 and TRBJ1-2, with D maybe TRBD1 (5 bases). Per germline, CDR1 MGHDK and CDR2 SYGVNS. The CDR3 is 13 residues long. V lost 0 bases and J lost 8, with 10 bases in between. Here the CDR3 reads CASSEYEGNGYTF. The CDR3 coding sequence is TGTGCCAGCAGTGAATACGAGGGGAACGGCTACACCTTC.

This clonotype was seen ten or more times. V is TRBV4-2 and J is TRBJ1-3, with 9 bases fitting TRBD1. The germline V gene has CDR1 LGHNA and CDR2 YNFKEQ. V lost 3 bases, J lost 2 bases, and 5 bases stayed unmatched. There are 16 residues in the CDR3. CDR3 loop: CASSHFGTGTGNTIYF. CDR3 sequence (DNA): TGTGCCAGCAGCCATTTTGGGACAGGGACTGGAAACACCATATATTTT.

This clonotype showed up just a few times. The chain uses TRBV2 and TRBJ1-5, with D possibly being TRBD1 (5 bases). V shed 3 bases and J shed 3 bases, with 12 bases lying between them. Germline V gene sequence: CDR1 SNHLY, CDR2 FYNNEI. The CDR3 spans 15 residues. This CDR3 is CASSDAGFANQPQHF. The CDR3 nucleotides read TGTGCCAGCAGTGATGCAGGGTTCGCCAATCAGCCCCAGCATTTT.

In its sample, this clonotype was seen many times. The V gene is TRBV18, the J gene TRBJ2-5, with D possibly being TRBD1 (5 bases). The CDR3 is 14 residues long. The germline V gene encodes CDR1 KGHSH and CDR2 LQKENI. V was clipped by 3 bases and J by 2 bases, with 10 bases between them. CDR3 bases: TGTGCCAGCTCACCGGGGCTGGAACAAGAGACCCAGTACTTC. Its translation is CASSPGLEQETQYF.

The sample holds a few counts of this clonotype. The rearrangement uses TRBV10-3 and TRBJ2-2, with D perhaps TRBD2 (5 bases). Looked up from germline, CDR1 is ENHRY and CDR2 is SYGVKD. The CDR3 length is 14 residues. With 7 bases removed from V and 0 bases from J, the gap between germline ends came to 9 bases. The CDR3 region has the DNA TGTGCCATCACCGACTATACGAACACCGGGGAGCTGTTTTTT. It translates to CAITDYTNTGELFF.

This clonotype was recorded at least ten times. The rearrangement joins TRBV11-2 to TRBJ2-5; TRBD1 aligns across 8 bases. This CDR3 is built from 13 residues. Germline CDR1 reads SGHAT; CDR2 reads FQNNGV. V dropped 10 bases and J dropped 2; count of bases not matched to a gene: 6. This CDR3 is CAKDRVEQETQYF. For the CDR3, the DNA is TGTGCCAAGGACAGGGTGGAACAAGAGACCCAGTACTTC.

This clonotype was observed a few times. The chain recombines TRBV19 with TRBJ2-7, with 9 nucleotides matching TRBD1. This CDR3 comprises 14 residues. Trimming at V came to 3 bases and at J to 3 bases, leaving 3 bases not matched to a gene. Germline CDR1 and CDR2: LNHDA and SQIVND (reference sequence). For the CDR3, the DNA is TGTGCCAGTAGTATTTCGACAGGGGGCTACGAGCAGTACTTC. It specifies CASSISTGGYEQYF. The whole variable domain, filled in from reference TRBV19 and TRBJ2-7, reads DGGITQSPKYLFRKEGQNVTLSCEQNLNHDAMYWYRQDPGQGLRLIYYSQIVNDFQKGDIAEGYSVSREKKESFPLTVTSAQKNPTAFYLCASSISTGGYEQYFGPGTRLTVT.

This clonotype was picked up many times. J is TRBJ1-2 and V is TRBV4-3, with 7 nucleotides matching TRBD1. After removal of 3 bases from V and 4 bases from J, the junction contained 8 bases not matched to a gene. The CDR3 is 15 residues long. Per germline, CDR1 LGHNA and CDR2 YSLEER. The CDR3 region is CASSQETGTAYGYTF. The CDR3 coding sequence is TGCGCCAGCAGCCAGGAGACTGGGACAGCCTATGGCTACACCTTC.

This clonotype has ten or more counts. The rearrangement joins TRBV4-2 to TRBJ2-5; D is unresolved. This CDR3 has 13 residues. The V end lost 1 base, the J end lost 1 base, and 4 bases lay between the germline ends. In germline, CDR1 is LGHNA, CDR2 YNFKEQ. This chain's CDR3 is CASSQGTQETQYF. In nucleotides, the CDR3 is TGTGCCAGCAGCCAAGGAACCCAAGAGACCCAGTACTTC.

This clonotype was counted at least ten times. The gene calls are TRBV15 and TRBJ2-3; D unclear. Germline values: CDR1 LNHNV, CDR2 YYDKDF (reference sequence). The V and J ends lost 5 bases and 3 bases respectively, with 3 bases between them. CDR3 length: 11 amino acids. The CDR3 loop is CATSGTDTQYF. CDR3 nucleotides: TGTGCCACCAGCGGGACAGATACGCAGTATTTT.

In its sample, this clonotype was seen once. The genes are TRBV7-8 and TRBJ2-1; D is ambiguous. The CDR3 runs to 14 residues. V was pared by 10 bases and J by 6 bases, with 19 bases between. Germline V gene data show CDR1 as SGHVS and CDR2 as FQNEAQ. Written as DNA, the CDR3 is TGTGCCATGGGCCCCGGGCTCCGCTGCAATGAGCAGTTCTTC. This gives the protein CAMGPGLRCNEQFF.

The chain joins TRBV12-3 or TRBV12-4 to TRBJ2-2; D possibly corresponds to TRBD1 (5 bases). The CDR3 is made up of 13 amino acids. V shed 7 bases and J shed 6 bases, with 12 bases lying between them. The CDR3 loop reads CASTPDSSGELFF. The CDR3 DNA follows: TGTGCCAGCACCCCAGACAGCTCCGGGGAGCTGTTTTTT.

This clonotype showed up many times. This CDR3 is CASSRLAGGRYEQYV. The CDR3 nucleotides are TGTGCCAGCAGTCGACTAGCGGGGGGTCGGTACGAGCAGTACGTC. The gene calls are TRBV2 and TRBJ2-7; 13 positions agree with TRBD2. The CDR3 has 15 residues. In germline, CDR1 is SNHLY, CDR2 FYNNEI. With V trimmed by 5 bases and J by 4 bases, 5 bases remained unmatched.